This T cell receptor (beta chain) appears in the sequencing data of a study of graft-versus-host responses after intestinal transplantation. Overall study: For around 3 years after anti-thymocyte globulin induction, all recipients took tacrolimus and steroids.

Only in-frame clones appear in the TCRdb table, and some are missing; sequencing was by immunoSEQ multiplex PCR. The sample carries tens of thousands of clones, more than 70% recorded once. Study results and caveats: GvH clonotypes were identified within recipient marrow, with a subset emerging first in ileum or blood. Within the allografts of patients who had graft-donor T cell macrochimerism, graft-versus-host to host-versus-graft clonal ratios were high.

Trimming pared 6 bases from V and 0 bases from J, leaving 16 bases between. Germline V gene data show CDR1 as MNHEY and CDR2 as SMNVEV (reference sequence). The CDR3 extends over 16 amino acids. On this clone: Antigen specificity is unknown.

This TCR was recovered from a human donor who received an intestinal transplant. The sample here was unstimulated CD8+ T cells sorted from spleen or lymph node cells, taken before intestinal transplant. The chain joins TRBV27 to TRBJ2-3; D may be TRBD2 (6 bases). CDR3 sequence (DNA): TGTGCCAGCAGCCGACTCGGGACTTATAGCACAGATACGCAGTATTTT. It codes for CASSRLGTYSTDTQYF.